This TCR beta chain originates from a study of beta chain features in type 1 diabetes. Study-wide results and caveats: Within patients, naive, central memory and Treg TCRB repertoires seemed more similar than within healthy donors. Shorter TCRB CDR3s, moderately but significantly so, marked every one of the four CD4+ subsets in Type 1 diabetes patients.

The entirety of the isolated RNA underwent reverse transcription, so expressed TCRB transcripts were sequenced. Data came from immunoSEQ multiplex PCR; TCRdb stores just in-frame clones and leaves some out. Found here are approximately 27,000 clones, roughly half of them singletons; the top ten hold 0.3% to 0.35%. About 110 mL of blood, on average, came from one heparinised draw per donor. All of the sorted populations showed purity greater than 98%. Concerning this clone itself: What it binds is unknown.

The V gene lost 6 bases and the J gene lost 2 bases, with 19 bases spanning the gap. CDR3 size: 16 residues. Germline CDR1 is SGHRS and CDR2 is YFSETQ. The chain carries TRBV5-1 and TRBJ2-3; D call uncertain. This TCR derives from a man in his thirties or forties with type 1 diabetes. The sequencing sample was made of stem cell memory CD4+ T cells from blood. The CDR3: CASNFDSYLYTDTQYF. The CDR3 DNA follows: TGCGCCAGCAACTTCGACTCCTATCTATACACAGATACGCAGTATTTT.